One and the same sample provided the 18 T cell receptor beta chains below, sequenced in a study of blood T cells in healthy people across ages. It was with a sample-barcoded 5' primer and a J-beta primer mix that a second PCR of roughly 6 to 12 cycles was run. TCRdb reprocessed the 5' RACE reads via MiXCR and lists one record per CDR3 protein. Of about 800,000 distinct CDR3 sequences in the sample, roughly 25% are singletons; the top ten hold roughly 3.5%. These records were also assigned to another study, of T cells of mothers and their children.

The sample consisted of blood. These receptors all stem from a boy aged 5-17 years in good health.

The rearrangement links TRBV29-1 to TRBJ2-4; TRBD2 might be the D (7 bases). V was clipped by 0 bases and J by 5 bases, with 14 bases between them. Per germline, CDR1 SQVTM and CDR2 ANQGSEA. This CDR3 contains 15 residues. The CDR3: CSVEDGGGYQNIQYF. As DNA, the CDR3 is TGCAGCGTTGAAGATGGGGGGGGCTACCAAAACATTCAGTACTTC.

This clonotype was recorded a few times. Possible read error: a much larger clone is one base away. The J gene is TRBJ2-5, the V gene TRBV6-2 or TRBV6-3; 9 bases match TRBD1. The end of the DNA fits TRBJ2-7 better, so the J call may be wrong. The length of the CDR3 is 14 residues. Germline loops: CDR1 MNHEY, CDR2 SVGEGT. The DNA for the CDR3 is TGTGCCGGCAGTTACTCGACAGGGGGCTACGAGCAGTACTTC. This codes for CAGSYSTGGYEQYF.

Note on this clonotype: One junction end disagrees with the germline gene, perhaps due to a read error. The chain combines TRBV29-1 with TRBJ2-5, with D perhaps matching TRBD1 or TRBD2 (5 bases each). Per the germline V gene, CDR1 is SQVTM and CDR2 is ANQGSEA. There are 13 residues in the CDR3. CDR3 nucleotide sequence: TGCAGCGCGCATATCTCCGGGACCCCTTTATACGTCTTC. Protein product: CSAHISGTPLYVF.

This chain connects TRBV12-3 or TRBV12-4 to TRBJ1-2; D is unclear. CDR3 length: 13 residues. Trimming pared 5 bases from V and 1 base from J, leaving 8 bases between. The CDR3 region has the DNA TGTGCCAGCAGTCACAATATTAACTATGGCTACACCTTC. Its protein product is CASSHNINYGYTF.

The CDR3 protein is CASSAPSGRLANYGYTF. DNA of the CDR3: TGTGCCAGCAGTGCCCCTTCCGGGCGCTTAGCTAACTATGGCTACACCTTC. The chain employs TRBV2 and TRBJ1-2; D gene ambiguous. Germline loops: CDR1 SNHLY, CDR2 FYNNEI. Between the trimmed V and J ends, which lost 4 bases and 0 bases, there was a span of 18 bases. This CDR3 contains 17 residues.

This clonotype was counted between two and nine times. The V and J genes are TRBV6-6 and TRBJ2-7; TRBD1 agrees at 9 bases. The J segment lost 6 bases and the V segment lost 2 bases, leaving 8 bases of the junction unmatched. The CDR3 has 15 residues. Germline CDR1 reads MNHNY; CDR2 reads SVGAGI (reference sequence). The CDR3: CASSYGGTGRSEQYF. The CDR3 nucleotides are TGTGCCAGCAGTTACGGGGGGACAGGGCGATCCGAGCAGTACTTC.

A remark on this clonotype: A read error is possible here, since a much larger clone lies one base away. This sequence joins TRBV12-3 or TRBV12-4 and TRBJ2-3; TRBD2 agrees at 8 bases. CDR3 length equals 13 residues. CDR3 amino acids: CASSSGSTDTEYF. In nucleotides, the CDR3 is TGTGCCAGCAGTAGCGGGAGCACAGATACGGAGTATTTT.

This chain joins TRBV28 and TRBJ2-1; no clear D. From germline, CDR1 is MDHEN and CDR2 SYDVKM. V lost 3 bases and J lost 8, with 17 bases in between. The length of the CDR3 is 15 residues. The CDR3 DNA reads as TGTGCCAGCAGTTTTTTCCCCGTGGTAGCCCATGAGCAGTTCTTC. Protein product: CASSFFPVVAHEQFF. The complete variable domain, with remaining parts taken from reference TRBV28 and TRBJ2-1, reads DVKVTQSSRYLVKRTGEKVFLECVQDMDHENMFWYRQDPGLGLRLIYFSYDVKMKEKGDIPEGYSVSREKKERFSLILESASTNQTSMYLCASSFFPVVAHEQFFGPGTRLTVL.

This clonotype turned up a few times. The chain recombines TRBV5-1 with TRBJ1-2, with D unresolved. CDR1 and CDR2 (germline): SGHRS, YFSETQ. This CDR3 contains 16 residues. V lost 0 bases and J 3 bases, leaving 15 bases between the germline ends. CDR3 amino acids: CASSLASPSRDYGYTF. In DNA, the CDR3 is TGCGCCAGCAGCTTGGCTTCACCGTCGCGGGACTATGGCTACACCTTC.

The chain combines TRBV6-6 with TRBJ1-2; 7 bases line up with TRBD1. The ends lost 2 bases at V and 4 bases at J; junction bases unmatched: 4. From germline, CDR1 is MNHNY and CDR2 SVGAGI (reference sequence). The CDR3 covers 14 residues. CDR3 loop: CASSYDRETYGYTF. CDR3 nucleotides: TGTGCCAGCAGTTACGACAGGGAGACCTATGGCTACACCTTC.

This clonotype was counted a few times. CDR3 sequence: CASSPTLQGQETQYF. DNA of the CDR3: TGTGCCAGCTCACCAACCCTGCAGGGCCAAGAGACCCAGTACTTC. The chain links TRBV18 to TRBJ2-5; D possibly corresponds to TRBD1 (5 bases). Per the germline V gene, CDR1 is KGHSH and CDR2 is LQKENI. Between the trimmed V and J ends, which lost 2 bases and 1 base, there was a span of 11 bases. This CDR3 is 15 amino acids long. Variable domain in full (rest from reference TRBV18 and TRBJ2-5): NAGVMQNPRHLVRRRGQEARLRCSPMKGHSHVYWYRQLPEEGLKFMVYLQKENIIDESGMPKERFSAEFPKEGPSILRIQQVVRGDSAAYFCASSPTLQGQETQYFGPGTRLLVL.

This clonotype was observed at least ten times. The CDR3 region has the DNA TGTGCCAGCAGCGTAGAGGGGGAGACCCAGTACTTC. Translation: CASSVEGETQYF. V gene TRBV9 combines with J gene TRBJ2-5, with a weak D call TRBD1 (5 bases). Trimming took off 0 bases at V and 5 bases at J, with 5 bases between the two ends. CDR3 size: 12 residues. The germline gives CDR1 SGDLS, CDR2 YYNGEE.

This sequence joins TRBV5-1 and TRBJ2-1; 7 bases are shared with TRBD2. V shed 5 bases, J shed 6 bases, and the junction held 11 bases outside the gene matches. CDR1 is SGHRS and CDR2 is YFSETQ in the germline V gene. There are 15 residues in the CDR3. CDR3 region: CASSDALAVTNEQFF. CDR3 bases: TGCGCCAGCAGTGACGCGCTAGCGGTAACCAATGAGCAGTTCTTC. Full variable domain (rest looked up from reference TRBV5-1 and TRBJ2-1): KAGVTQTPRYLIKTRGQQVTLSCSPISGHRSVSWYQQTPGQGLQFLFEYFSETQRNKGNFPGRFSGRQFSNSRSEMNVSTLELGDSALYLCASSDALAVTNEQFFGPGTRLTVL.

The rearrangement joins TRBV16 to TRBJ2-4; D ambiguous. The CDR3 has 12 residues. Trimming stripped 2 bases from V and 5 bases from J, with 4 bases between. Germline CDR1 is KGHSY and CDR2 is FQNENV. The CDR3 sequence is CASSQLENIQYF. The DNA for the CDR3 is TGTGCCAGCAGCCAACTGGAAAACATTCAGTACTTC.

In this sample, this clonotype turned up a few times. V usage is TRBV27 and J usage is TRBJ2-7, with 8 bases lining up with TRBD1. This CDR3 is 14 amino acids long. The V gene's germline CDR1 is MNHEY and CDR2 SMNVEV (reference sequence). The ends lost 6 bases at V and 2 bases at J; junction bases unmatched: 6. CDR3 in DNA: TGTGCCAGCAGCAAAGGACAGGGCCCCTACGAGCAGTACTTC. Translation gives CASSKGQGPYEQYF.

The rearrangement links TRBV6-5 to TRBJ2-3, with TRBD2 matching over 11 bases. V was pared by 0 bases and J by 2 bases, with 1 base of the junction left unmatched. In germline, CDR1 is MNHEY, CDR2 SVGAGI. There are 16 residues in the CDR3. CDR3 region: CASSYSGLAVTDTQYF. The CDR3 DNA is TGTGCCAGCAGTTACTCGGGACTAGCGGTCACAGATACGCAGTATTTT.

This clonotype was detected only a few times. The V call is TRBV28, the J call TRBJ2-5, with 11 bases matching TRBD2. The J call may not be correct, given that the DNA end is closer to TRBJ2-1. The CDR3 runs to 13 residues. Germline assignment: CDR1 MDHEN and CDR2 SYDVKM. The CDR3 nucleotides read TGTGCCAGCAGTTTAGGGACTAGCGGTAAGCAGTTCTTC. Translation: CASSLGTSGKQFF.

V gene TRBV29-1 combines with J gene TRBJ2-2; 7 bases fit TRBD1. Germline V gives CDR1 SQVTM, CDR2 ANQGSEA. V lost 4 bases to trimming and J lost 8 bases; unmatched junction nucleotides: 7. The CDR3 loop spans 13 amino acids. The CDR3 here is CSVGRQGGGELFF. The CDR3 nucleotides are TGCAGCGTTGGAAGACAGGGTGGGGGGGAGCTGTTTTTT.